This TCR beta chain stems from a study of shared clonotypes between healthy human individuals. The V end was cut by 7 bases, the J end by 7 bases, with 16 bases between. This CDR3 has 14 amino acids. Germline V gene sequence: CDR1 MDHEN, CDR2 SYDVKM. The genomic DNA of each subset was split evenly across several immunoSEQ plates. Clones were sequenced by immunoSEQ multiplex PCR, and TCRdb holds only the in-frame ones, with some missing. The sample yields millions of clones, over 85% seen once. The donor cohort consisted entirely of Caucasian adults residing in Nashville, Tennessee. Comment on this clone: Its specificity is unknown.

Study findings and constraints: Across subsets, estimated richness was generally greater for naive than for memory populations.

This sequence originates from a man younger than 35 in good health. The V and J genes are TRBV28 and TRBJ2-2; D perhaps matches TRBD1 (5 bases). Sequenced: naive CD4+ T cells sorted from blood. The subset denotes: CD45RA+ positively selected. The CDR3: CASTKKGYGGELFF. CDR3 sequence (DNA): TGTGCCAGCACCAAAAAGGGGTACGGCGGGGAGCTGTTTTTT.